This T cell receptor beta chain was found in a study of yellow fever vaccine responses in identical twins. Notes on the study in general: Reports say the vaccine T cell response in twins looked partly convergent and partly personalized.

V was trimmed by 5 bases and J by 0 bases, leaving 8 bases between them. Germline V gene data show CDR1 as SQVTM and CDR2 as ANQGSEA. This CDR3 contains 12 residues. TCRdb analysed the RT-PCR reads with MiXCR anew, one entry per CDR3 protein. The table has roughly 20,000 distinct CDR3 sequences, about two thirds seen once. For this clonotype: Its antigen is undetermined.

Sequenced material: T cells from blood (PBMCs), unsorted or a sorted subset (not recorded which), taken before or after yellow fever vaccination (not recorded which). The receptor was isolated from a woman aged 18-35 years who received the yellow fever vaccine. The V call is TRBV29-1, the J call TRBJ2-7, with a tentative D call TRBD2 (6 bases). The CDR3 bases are TGCAGCGTTACGGACTACTCCTACGAGCAGTACTTC. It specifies CSVTDYSYEQYF.